This entry lists 24 T cell receptor beta chains sequenced from one sample in a study of vaccination effects on CD4 cells after COVID-19. Antigen-specific CD4+ T cells were expanded with viral peptide pools in the ViraFEST assay before sequencing. Once cultured for about 9 days, the cells underwent separation to obtain CD4+ T cells. As their vaccination, participants received two doses of either BNT162b2 or mRNA-1273. Their antigens remain unidentified. Repertoires were generated with immunoSEQ multiplex PCR, while TCRdb's copy carries only in-frame clones and drops some. The sample contains 25,000 to 30,000 clones, 65% to 80% of which appear only once. Sequencing was performed on CD4+ T cells from PBMCs cultured with HCoV-NL63 spike peptides, taken after COVID-19 vaccination. Source of these receptors: a human donor who received a COVID-19 vaccine.

This clone was seen more than once but under ten times. CDR3: CASGGGHTQETQYF. As DNA, the CDR3 is TGTGCCAGCGGGGGGGGACACACGCAAGAGACCCAGTACTTC. V is TRBV3-1 (or the pseudogene TRBV3-2) and J is TRBJ2-5, with D possibly matching TRBD2 (7 bases). Trimming took 8 bases from V and 2 from J, leaving 15 bases between them. The CDR3 extends over 14 amino acids. Germline CDR1 and CDR2: LGHDT and YNNKEL (reference sequence).

The chain recombines TRBV24-1 with TRBJ2-7; no firm D call. The CDR3 loop spans 13 amino acids. From germline, CDR1 is KGHDR and CDR2 SFDVKD. Trimming took 0 bases from V and 6 from J, leaving 8 bases between them. The CDR3 reads CATSDLDSFEQYF. CDR3 nucleotides: TGTGCCACCAGTGATTTGGACTCTTTCGAGCAGTACTTC.

This clone was counted a few times. The rearrangement links TRBV18 to TRBJ1-2; D not certain. There are 14 residues in the CDR3. The V gene's germline CDR1 is KGHSH and CDR2 LQKENI. V gave up 3 bases and J gave up 0 bases, with 8 bases separating them. The CDR3 nucleotides are TGTGCCAGCTCACCGGACGGGACTAACTATGGCTACACCTTC. This sequence encodes CASSPDGTNYGYTF.

The J gene is TRBJ1-2, the V gene TRBV27; TRBD1 aligns across 9 bases. Trimming took 8 bases from V and 6 from J; bases not matched to a gene: 22. CDR1 is MNHEY, CDR2 SMNVEV, per germline (reference sequence). The CDR3 is 18 amino acids. CDR3 protein: CASGGRTGDFRRDDGYTF. The CDR3 DNA follows: TGTGCCAGCGGGGGCAGGACAGGGGACTTTAGAAGAGATGATGGCTACACCTTC.

V gene TRBV27 combines with J gene TRBJ2-7; D is undetermined. V dropped 1 base and J dropped 6 bases, with 7 bases sitting between them. There are 12 residues in the CDR3. Germline CDR1 reads MNHEY; CDR2 reads SMNVEV (reference sequence). CDR3 DNA: TGTGCCAGCAGTTTATGGGGTGCCGAGCAGTACTTC. Residues: CASSLWGAEQYF.

This clone was recorded once. The chain carries TRBV10-2 and TRBJ1-2; 7 bases map to TRBD1. J was trimmed by 6 bases and V by 3 bases; bases with no gene match: 10. This CDR3 is built from 15 residues. Germline CDR1 is WSHSY and CDR2 is SAAADI. CDR3 DNA sequence: TGCGCCAGCAGTGAAAAGACAGGGCTAATCCATGGCTACACCTTC. Residues: CASSEKTGLIHGYTF.

V is TRBV10-3 and J is TRBJ2-1, with 14 bases identical to TRBD2. Losses at the gene ends were 5 bases for V and 1 base for J; bases not matched to a gene: 7. Germline V CDR1 and CDR2: ENHRY, SYGVKD. The CDR3 contains 18 residues. The CDR3 sequence is CAISMGLAGVGSYNEQFF. The DNA for the CDR3 is TGTGCCATCAGTATGGGACTAGCGGGAGTCGGGTCCTACAATGAGCAGTTCTTC.

The sample holds one count of this clone. The gene calls are TRBV12-3 or TRBV12-4 and TRBJ2-3; D possibly corresponds to TRBD1 (5 bases). V gave up 5 bases and J gave up 6 bases, with 12 bases separating them. The CDR3 is 13 residues long. This CDR3 is CASSLRDLDTQYF. In nucleotides, the CDR3 is TGTGCCAGCAGTCTCAGGGATTTGGATACGCAGTATTTT.

The chain links TRBV25-1 to TRBJ2-1; D might be TRBD2 (5 bases). Germline assignment: CDR1 MGHDK and CDR2 SYGVNS. The V end lost 3 bases, the J end lost 4 bases, and 10 bases lay between the germline ends. This CDR3 contains 14 residues. The CDR3 bases are TGTGCCAGCAGTGAGAGCGGAAGGTACAATGAGCAGTTCTTC. It specifies CASSESGRYNEQFF.

The gene calls are TRBV2 and TRBJ1-1; no definite D call. The germline V and J ends were trimmed by 6 bases and 4 bases, with 6 bases remaining between them. CDR3 length: 11 amino acids. Germline V gene sequence: CDR1 SNHLY, CDR2 FYNNEI. The CDR3 region is CASRMGTEAFF. In nucleotides, the CDR3 is TGTGCCAGCAGGATGGGCACTGAAGCTTTCTTT.

The CDR3 DNA sequence: TGTGCCAGCAGCTTAGGGCGGGGGGGGAGCTCCTACGAGCAGTACTTC. It translates to CASSLGRGGSSYEQYF. V usage is TRBV5-4 and J usage is TRBJ2-7; TRBD2 matches 9 bases. J was trimmed by 0 bases and V by 2 bases; bases with no gene match: 6. CDR3 length: 16 residues. Looked up from germline, CDR1 is SGHNT and CDR2 is YYREEE (reference sequence).

V and J are TRBV5-1 and TRBJ2-1; 10 positions agree with TRBD2. The CDR3 totals 15 residues. The V and J ends lost 0 bases and 3 bases, in that order; junction bases with no gene match: 0. The germline CDR1 and CDR2 sequences are SGHRS and YFSETQ. The CDR3, as DNA: TGCGCCAGCAGCTTGGTAGCGGGAGGCTACAATGAGCAGTTCTTC. Its protein product is CASSLVAGGYNEQFF.

This chain connects TRBV19 to TRBJ2-2; D unclear. Germline-derived CDR1 and CDR2 are LNHDA and SQIVND (reference sequence). The CDR3 has 15 residues. Trimming shortened V by 5 bases and J by 1 base, and 11 bases separated the two germline ends. The CDR3 nucleotides read TGTGCCAGTAGTCCTCCGACTTGGAACACCGGGGAGCTGTTTTTT. Its translation: CASSPPTWNTGELFF.

The V call is TRBV5-1, the J call TRBJ2-2, with a possible D match to TRBD1 (5 bases). Per germline, CDR1 SGHRS and CDR2 YFSETQ. CDR3 length equals 15 residues. With 1 base removed from V and 4 bases from J, the gap between germline ends came to 11 bases. The CDR3 spells CASSLKRGFTGELFF. CDR3 coding DNA: TGCGCCAGCAGCTTGAAAAGGGGATTCACCGGGGAGCTGTTTTTT.

This clone was detected only a few times. The V call is TRBV18, the J call TRBJ1-1, with TRBD1 as a possible D gene (5 bases). The CDR3 runs 16 residues. The germline V and J ends were trimmed by 3 bases and 4 bases, with 18 bases remaining between them. Germline CDR1 reads KGHSH; CDR2 reads LQKENI. CDR3 DNA: TGTGCCAGCTCACCGATGGACAACCCGAGGGGCACTGAAGCTTTCTTT. Translating it yields CASSPMDNPRGTEAFF. The full variable domain, in which reference TRBV18 and TRBJ1-1 provide the parts outside the CDR3, is NAGVMQNPRHLVRRRGQEARLRCSPMKGHSHVYWYRQLPEEGLKFMVYLQKENIIDESGMPKERFSAEFPKEGPSILRIQQVVRGDSAAYFCASSPMDNPRGTEAFFGQGTRLTVV.

The chain employs TRBV5-1 and TRBJ2-1; D is ambiguous. In germline, CDR1 is SGHRS, CDR2 YFSETQ. The CDR3 has 12 amino acids. The V gene lost 2 bases and the J gene lost 7 bases, with 7 bases spanning the gap. CDR3 DNA: TGCGCCAGCAGCTTAAGAACGAATGAGCAGTTCTTC. As protein: CASSLRTNEQFF.

This chain uses TRBV12-3 or TRBV12-4 with TRBJ1-2, with 7 bases fitting TRBD1. CDR3 length: 13 amino acids. Losses at the gene ends were 7 bases for V and 4 bases for J; bases not matched to a gene: 6. Written as DNA, the CDR3 is TGTGCCAGCAACTGGGCAGGGGGCTATGGCTACACCTTC. It encodes CASNWAGGYGYTF.

The CDR3 DNA is TGTGCCAGCAGTGAAACCTGGGTCGGAACCTACGAGCAGTACTTC. Protein: CASSETWVGTYEQYF. The V gene is TRBV6-1, the J gene TRBJ2-7; the D is unclear. Trimming cost V 2 bases and J 2 bases, with 13 bases left between them. Germline V lookup: CDR1 MNHNS, CDR2 SASEGT. There are 15 residues in the CDR3.

This clone was recorded a few times. J is TRBJ2-1 and V is TRBV30, with a possible D match to TRBD1 (5 bases). Germline V gene data show CDR1 as GTSNPN and CDR2 as SVGIG (reference sequence). There are 11 residues in the CDR3. V was shortened by 1 base and J by 13 bases, with 11 bases between the two germline ends. The CDR3 nucleotides read TGTGCCTGGAGTGCACAGGAGTCACAGTTCTTC. Its translation: CAWSAQESQFF.

V and J are TRBV12-2 and TRBJ1-1. TRBV12-2 is a documented pseudogene. This CDR3 is built from 14 residues. This CDR3 reads CASRLDGGYTEAFF. The DNA for the CDR3 is TGTGCAAGTCGCTTAGACGGTGGTTACACTGAAGCTTTCTTT.

The chain uses TRBV7-6 and TRBJ2-6, with a possible D match to TRBD2 (5 bases). Germline-derived CDR1 and CDR2 are SGHVS and FNYEAQ. There are 16 residues in the CDR3. V was pared by 5 bases and J by 0 bases, with 11 bases between. The CDR3 loop reads CASSTRRGSGANVLTF. DNA for the CDR3: TGTGCCAGCAGCACGCGACGGGGCTCTGGGGCCAACGTCCTGACTTTC.

This clone was seen just once. The chain carries TRBV18 and TRBJ1-6; 8 nucleotides line up with TRBD1. This CDR3 is built from 16 residues. The V gene end was trimmed by 6 bases and the J gene end by 7 bases; junction bases not matched to a gene: 11. Germline CDR1 reads KGHSH; CDR2 reads LQKENI. DNA for the CDR3: TGTGCCAGCTCGTCGCAGGGGGCGTTCGGGAATTCACCCCTCCACTTT. Translation gives CASSSQGAFGNSPLHF.

The chain uses TRBV10-2 and TRBJ2-5, with TRBD1 matching over 11 bases. Germline V CDR1 and CDR2: WSHSY, SAAADI. With V trimmed by 3 bases and J by 4 bases, 4 bases remained unmatched. This CDR3 is 15 amino acids long. The chain's CDR3 is CASSESGTGGETQYF. The CDR3, as DNA: TGCGCCAGCAGTGAATCCGGGACAGGGGGAGAGACCCAGTACTTC.

This clone came up once. The V call is TRBV3-1 (or the pseudogene TRBV3-2), the J call TRBJ2-5; 10 bases are a match to TRBD1. The CDR3 has 15 amino acids. Germline CDR1 LGHDT, CDR2 YNNKEL (reference sequence). V shed 9 bases, J shed 4 bases, and the junction held 11 bases outside the gene matches. CDR3 sequence: CASGTGTGVVETQYF. The CDR3 DNA reads as TGTGCCAGTGGAACCGGGACAGGGGTCGTAGAGACCCAGTACTTC.